Sequencing of this T cell receptor beta chain was carried out in a study of T cells after posttransplantation cyclophosphamide. The germline V gene encodes CDR1 SGHRS and CDR2 YFSETQ. The CDR3 sequence is 15 residues long. Unmatched junction bases numbered 3, after V lost 3 bases and J lost 2 bases. Study-level points and caveats: Recipient CMV seropositivity and CMV reactivation strongly tracked TRB clonality. Donor-recipient repertoire similarity was low at 1-2 months, rising over year one. Blood and skin or GI T cell repertoires showed limited TRB overlap.

Cyclophosphamide on days +3 and +4 followed busulfan-fludarabine conditioning and a marrow graft. The repertoire was sequenced with immunoSEQ multiplex PCR; TCRdb's copy has only in-frame clones and lacks some. The sample includes about 6,800 clones, about 91% of them seen just once. In its sample, this clone ranks as large. The antigen is undetermined. Within the sample, other DNA sequences also encode this same CDR3. This TCR was sampled from a female patient between 50 and 60 years old who received an allogeneic stem cell transplant from a related donor, was CMV-positive, and had no GVHD. Part of the T cells may come from the graft donor. The sample here was PBMCs, taken approximately 45 months after allogeneic stem cell transplant with posttransplant cyclophosphamide. This chain joins TRBV5-1 and TRBJ2-3; 10 positions match TRBD2. CDR3 DNA: TGCGCCAGCAGCTGGACTAGCGGTTCCACAGATACGCAGTATTTT. It specifies CASSWTSGSTDTQYF.